These 28 T cell receptor beta chains were all obtained from the same sample, sequenced in a study of Graves' ophthalmopathy and Graves' hyperthyroidism. Beta-chain TCR CDR3 regions were amplified from RNA transcripts. Second-round multiplex PCR came after a first-round RT-PCR that employed HTBI primers. TCRdb itself ran the multiplex PCR reads through MiXCR, one entry per CDR3 protein. The sample records 400,000 or so distinct CDR3 sequences, 15% to 20% being singletons. The sequencing sample was made of peripheral blood. The receptors come from an adult woman with stable Graves' hyperthyroidism.

This clonotype was found a few times. The chain uses TRBV6-1 and TRBJ2-7; either TRBD1 or TRBD2 may supply D (6 bases each). The V end was cut by 4 bases, the J end by 5 bases, with 15 bases between. This CDR3 region has 14 residues. Germline assignment: CDR1 MNHNS and CDR2 SASEGT. The CDR3 here is CASSGGAGSDEQYF. Here the CDR3 DNA reads TGTGCCAGCAGTGGGGGGGCAGGGAGCGACGAGCAGTACTTC.

In its sample, this clonotype was seen many times. The J gene is TRBJ2-7, the V gene TRBV5-1, with D perhaps given as TRBD1 or TRBD2 (5 bases each). CDR3 length: 13 amino acids. Between the trimmed V and J ends, which lost 6 bases and 7 bases, there was a span of 17 bases. Looked up from germline, CDR1 is SGHRS and CDR2 is YFSETQ. The CDR3 protein is CASTNPGTAEQYF. The CDR3 DNA reads TGCGCCAGCACGAATCCCGGGACGGCGGAGCAGTACTTC. The full variable domain, its missing parts supplied by reference TRBV5-1 and TRBJ2-7, is KAGVTQTPRYLIKTRGQQVTLSCSPISGHRSVSWYQQTPGQGLQFLFEYFSETQRNKGNFPGRFSGRQFSNSRSEMNVSTLELGDSALYLCASTNPGTAEQYFGPGTRLTVT.

The V and J genes are TRBV5-1 and TRBJ2-7, with D perhaps being TRBD1 or TRBD2 (5 bases each). Trimming pared 4 bases from V and 4 bases from J, leaving 21 bases between. Germline V gene sequence: CDR1 SGHRS, CDR2 YFSETQ. The CDR3 is 16 residues long. This chain's CDR3 is CASSRGTGNTGYEQYF. The CDR3, as DNA: TGCGCCAGCAGCAGGGGAACGGGAAACACTGGGTACGAGCAGTACTTC.

V and J are TRBV5-1 and TRBJ2-7; TRBD1 agrees at 10 bases. The CDR3 has 15 residues. CDR1 SGHRS and CDR2 YFSETQ come from the germline V gene. The ends lost 4 bases at V and 2 bases at J; junction bases unmatched: 6. The CDR3 sequence: CASSPRQGAAYEQYF. As DNA, the CDR3 is TGCGCCAGCAGCCCCCGACAGGGGGCTGCCTACGAGCAGTACTTC.

At least ten counts were recorded for this clonotype. The chain uses TRBV6-5 and TRBJ2-2; D ambiguous. Trimming left V 7 bases short and J 5 bases short, with 14 bases between. The germline V gene has CDR1 MNHEY and CDR2 SVGAGI. This CDR3 is 14 amino acids long. The CDR3 DNA reads TGTGCCAGCATTGACTCCATGAGGACCGGGGAGCTGTTTTTT. Its protein product is CASIDSMRTGELFF.

This clonotype appeared many times. This chain links TRBV12-3 or TRBV12-4 with TRBJ1-2; D is undetermined. V shed 7 bases and J shed 3 bases, with 15 bases lying between them. This CDR3 has 14 amino acids. The CDR3 DNA sequence: TGTGCCAGCACCCCAAATCGGGGTGACTATGGCTACACCTTC. Protein product: CASTPNRGDYGYTF.

The genes are TRBV6-2 or TRBV6-3 and TRBJ1-1; D is undetermined. Germline CDR1 MNHEY, CDR2 SVGEGT. V was cut by 6 bases and J by 5 bases, with 7 bases left in between. The CDR3 consists of 11 residues. CDR3 region: CASRLGTEAFF. The CDR3 DNA is TGTGCCAGCAGATTGGGAACTGAAGCTTTCTTT.

The chain carries TRBV19 and TRBJ2-5, with 8 bases matching TRBD1. Unmatched junction bases numbered 6, after V lost 4 bases and J lost 5 bases. CDR1 LNHDA and CDR2 SQIVND come from the germline V gene (reference sequence). This CDR3 spans 14 amino acids. The CDR3 protein is CASSTRTGHETQYF. CDR3 nucleotide sequence: TGTGCCAGTAGTACCCGGACAGGGCACGAGACCCAGTACTTC.

This clonotype was counted many times. This rearrangement joins TRBV28 to TRBJ2-5; TRBD2 aligns across 7 bases. V lost 3 bases, J lost 0 bases, and 7 bases stayed unmatched. Germline V gives CDR1 MDHEN, CDR2 SYDVKM. CDR3 length: 16 residues. CDR3 amino acids: CASSFSGGPDQETQYF. The CDR3 DNA follows: TGTGCCAGCAGTTTTTCGGGGGGTCCGGACCAAGAGACCCAGTACTTC.

This clonotype occurred many times. J is TRBJ2-7 and V is TRBV5-1; 14 bases are a match to TRBD2. Germline V gene lookup returns CDR1 SGHRS and CDR2 YFSETQ. Germline trimming cut 4 bases from V and 6 bases from J; bases unmatched to any gene: 6. This CDR3 is built from 15 residues. Here the CDR3 reads CASSMGLAGEGEQYF. Written as DNA, the CDR3 is TGCGCCAGCAGCATGGGACTAGCGGGAGAGGGCGAGCAGTACTTC.

This clonotype came up many times. The chain employs TRBV6-2 or TRBV6-3 and TRBJ2-7; 12 bases map to TRBD1. Germline values: CDR1 MNHEY, CDR2 SVGEGT. The trim removed 5 bases at V and 5 bases at J, leaving 10 bases unmatched. This CDR3 has 16 amino acids. CDR3 in DNA: TGTGCCAGCAGTCTACCGGGACAGGGGGCAATCCACGAGCAGTACTTC. The encoded protein is CASSLPGQGAIHEQYF.

This clonotype turned up a few times. The genes are TRBV2 and TRBJ2-7; 11 bases line up with TRBD2. Looked up from germline, CDR1 is SNHLY and CDR2 is FYNNEI. The CDR3 length is 18 residues. Trimming took 2 bases from V and 11 from J; bases not matched to a gene: 20. The CDR3: CASSESVLAGGGRSGEYF. For the CDR3, the DNA is TGTGCCAGCAGTGAAAGCGTCCTAGCGGGGGGAGGACGCTCAGGAGAGTACTTC. Combining the CDR3 with reference TRBV2 and TRBJ2-7 gives the whole variable domain EPEVTQTPSHQVTQMGQEVILRCVPISNHLYFYWYRQILGQKVEFLVSFYNNEISEKSEIFDDQFSVERPDGSNFTLKIRSTKLEDSAMYFCASSESVLAGGGRSGEYFGPGTRLTVT.

This clonotype showed up many times. The chain employs TRBV30 and TRBJ1-1, with unresolved D. In germline, CDR1 is GTSNPN, CDR2 SVGIG (reference sequence). The CDR3 length is 13 residues. Trimming cost V 0 bases and J 1 base, with 6 bases left between them. CDR3 DNA sequence: TGTGCCTGGAGTGTAAGACCGAACACTGAAGCTTTCTTT. It encodes CAWSVRPNTEAFF.

In this sample, this clonotype turned up a few times. This chain joins TRBV4-1 and TRBJ2-5; 7 positions agree with TRBD1. This CDR3 spans 16 amino acids. The germline V gene has CDR1 MGHRA and CDR2 YSYEKL. With 2 bases clipped from V and 4 bases from J, the junction kept 10 bases outside the gene matches. Here the CDR3 reads CASSQRSGTALETQYF. CDR3 bases: TGCGCCAGCAGCCAACGTTCGGGGACAGCGTTAGAGACCCAGTACTTC.

V and J are TRBV19 and TRBJ2-2, with 7 bases fitting TRBD2. V lost 6 bases, J lost 0 bases, and 4 bases stayed unmatched. Germline lookup yields CDR1 LNHDA and CDR2 SQIVND (reference sequence). The CDR3 runs to 15 residues. The CDR3 spells CASRPGLTNTGELFF. The CDR3 region has the DNA TGTGCCAGTAGACCGGGACTAACGAACACCGGGGAGCTGTTTTTT.

In this sample, this clonotype turned up many times. One junction end does not reproduce the germline sequence, and a read error may be involved. V is TRBV20-1 and J is TRBJ1-6; D is perhaps TRBD1 (6 bases). The CDR3 is made up of 13 amino acids. Germline V lookup: CDR1 DFQATT, CDR2 SNEGSKA (reference sequence). CDR3 coding DNA: TGCAGTGCTAGCCGGGACACAGATTCACCCCTCTACTTT. This gives the protein CSASRDTDSPLYF.

This chain uses TRBV6-1 with TRBJ2-5; tentative D call: TRBD1 (5 bases). V lost 7 bases and J 2 bases, leaving 17 bases between the germline ends. The CDR3 is made up of 15 amino acids. Germline-derived CDR1 and CDR2 are MNHNS and SASEGT. The CDR3 DNA follows: TGTGCCAGCACACCACTCTACGACAGTCAAGAGACCCAGTACTTC. It specifies CASTPLYDSQETQYF.

This clonotype was detected only a few times. The chain recombines TRBV3-1 with TRBJ1-5; 9 bases match TRBD1. V was pared by 3 bases and J by 7 bases, with 22 bases of the junction left unmatched. Germline V gene sequence: CDR1 LGHDT, CDR2 YNNKEL (reference sequence). The CDR3 sequence is 20 residues long. CDR3 protein: CASSQGTGTGRPLGEQPQHF. DNA of the CDR3: TGTGCCAGCAGCCAGGGAACCGGGACAGGGAGGCCCCTAGGGGAACAGCCCCAGCATTTT.

This clonotype was detected many times. The CDR3 DNA reads TGTGCCAGCCGAGGACAGTCAACCTACGAGCAGTACTTC. It specifies CASRGQSTYEQYF. This rearrangement joins TRBV28 to TRBJ2-7; TRBD1 might be the D (6 bases). The ends were cut back, 8 bases at V and 2 bases at J, with 13 bases in the middle. The V gene's germline CDR1 is MDHEN and CDR2 SYDVKM. This CDR3 is 13 amino acids long.

In this sample, this clonotype turned up many times. The chain couples TRBV7-2 to TRBJ1-3, with unresolved D. The CDR3 contains 14 residues. V lost 5 bases and J 7 bases, leaving 15 bases between the germline ends. From germline, CDR1 is SGHTA and CDR2 FQGNSA. CDR3 residues: CASSTRSHGNTIYF. The CDR3 DNA follows: TGTGCCAGCAGCACCAGGTCTCATGGGAACACCATATATTTT.

This clonotype was found many times. This chain links TRBV5-1 with TRBJ2-7; TRBD2 might be the D (6 bases). The CDR3 totals 12 residues. Germline V gene sequence: CDR1 SGHRS, CDR2 YFSETQ. Deletions cut 6 bases from V and 3 bases from J, with 10 bases between. The CDR3 coding sequence is TGCGCCAGCACCCGGGACTTCTACGAGCAGTACTTC. This gives the protein CASTRDFYEQYF.

This clonotype was recorded at least ten times. This chain joins TRBV14 and TRBJ1-2; D is unresolved. The CDR3 totals 15 residues. Trimming took off 1 base at V and 0 bases at J, with 9 bases between the two ends. Per the germline V gene, CDR1 is SGHDN and CDR2 is FVKESK. The CDR3 here is CASSQVSGANYGYTF. DNA for the CDR3: TGTGCCAGCAGCCAAGTTTCCGGTGCTAACTATGGCTACACCTTC.

This clonotype was observed at least ten times. The gene calls are TRBV20-1 and TRBJ2-5, with 7 bases that match TRBD2. Germline V gene data show CDR1 as DFQATT and CDR2 as SNEGSKA (reference sequence). Trimming removed 5 bases from V and 0 bases from J; junction bases left unmatched: 9. This CDR3 has 15 amino acids. The DNA for the CDR3 is TGCAGTGCTTGGGCGGTTAGCGGGTACCAAGAGACCCAGTACTTC. Its translation is CSAWAVSGYQETQYF.

This clonotype was seen ten or more times. The genes are TRBV7-9 and TRBJ2-5; D may match TRBD1 or TRBD2 (5 bases each). CDR1 and CDR2 from the germline V gene are SEHNR and FQNEAQ (reference sequence). The CDR3 is 14 amino acids. Trimming pared 5 bases from V and 5 bases from J, leaving 15 bases between. CDR3 bases: TGTGCCAGCAGCCCGGGGCGAGGCGTGGAGACCCAGTACTTC. It specifies CASSPGRGVETQYF.

This clonotype was observed at least ten times. The CDR3 spells CASSLVVGAANSPLHF. CDR3 DNA sequence: TGTGCCAGCAGTTTGGTCGTCGGGGCAGCCAATTCACCCCTCCACTTT. J is TRBJ1-6 and V is TRBV12-3 or TRBV12-4; D might be TRBD1 (5 bases). CDR3 size: 16 residues. V lost 3 bases and J lost 7, with 16 bases in between.

Concerning this clonotype: A much larger clone sits a single nucleotide away, making a read error possible. The chain carries TRBV29-1 and TRBJ2-7; D is tentatively TRBD1 or TRBD2 (5 bases each). Germline values: CDR1 SQVTM, CDR2 ANQGSEA. The CDR3 totals 14 residues. V lost 7 bases, J lost 0 bases, and 16 bases lay in between. The CDR3 DNA is TGCAGCGATGTTGTACGGGACGGCTCCTACGAGCAGTACTTC. It encodes CSDVVRDGSYEQYF.

This clonotype occurred many times. This sequence joins TRBV13 and TRBJ2-2; D perhaps matches TRBD2 (6 bases). The V end was cut by 4 bases, the J end by 1 base, with 16 bases between. CDR3 length: 17 residues. Per the germline V gene, CDR1 is PRHDT and CDR2 is FYEKMQ (reference sequence). The CDR3, as DNA: TGTGCCAGCAGCTCCCGACAGAGCGGGTTGAACACCGGGGAGCTGTTTTTT. Translating it yields CASSSRQSGLNTGELFF.

V gene TRBV7-8 combines with J gene TRBJ2-7, with D possibly TRBD1 on 6 matching bases. V was shortened by 2 bases and J by 12 bases, with 17 bases between the two germline ends. CDR1 and CDR2 (germline): SGHVS, FQNEAQ. This CDR3 has 13 residues. Here the CDR3 reads CASSLTQGRARYF. Written as DNA, the CDR3 is TGTGCCAGCAGCTTAACCCAGGGGCGAGCTAGGTACTTC.